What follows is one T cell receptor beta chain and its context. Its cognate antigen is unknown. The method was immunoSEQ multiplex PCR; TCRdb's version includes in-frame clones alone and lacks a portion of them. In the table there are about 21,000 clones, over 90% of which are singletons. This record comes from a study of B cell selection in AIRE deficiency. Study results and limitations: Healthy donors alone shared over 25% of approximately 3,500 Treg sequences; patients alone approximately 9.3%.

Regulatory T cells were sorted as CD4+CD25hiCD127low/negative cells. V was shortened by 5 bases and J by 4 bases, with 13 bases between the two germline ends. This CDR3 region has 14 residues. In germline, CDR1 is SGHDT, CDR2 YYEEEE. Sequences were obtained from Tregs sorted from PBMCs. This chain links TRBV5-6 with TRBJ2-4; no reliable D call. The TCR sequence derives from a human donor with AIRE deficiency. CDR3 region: CASSVASSKNIQYF. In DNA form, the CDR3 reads TGTGCCAGCAGTGTGGCCAGCTCAAAAAACATTCAGTACTTC.